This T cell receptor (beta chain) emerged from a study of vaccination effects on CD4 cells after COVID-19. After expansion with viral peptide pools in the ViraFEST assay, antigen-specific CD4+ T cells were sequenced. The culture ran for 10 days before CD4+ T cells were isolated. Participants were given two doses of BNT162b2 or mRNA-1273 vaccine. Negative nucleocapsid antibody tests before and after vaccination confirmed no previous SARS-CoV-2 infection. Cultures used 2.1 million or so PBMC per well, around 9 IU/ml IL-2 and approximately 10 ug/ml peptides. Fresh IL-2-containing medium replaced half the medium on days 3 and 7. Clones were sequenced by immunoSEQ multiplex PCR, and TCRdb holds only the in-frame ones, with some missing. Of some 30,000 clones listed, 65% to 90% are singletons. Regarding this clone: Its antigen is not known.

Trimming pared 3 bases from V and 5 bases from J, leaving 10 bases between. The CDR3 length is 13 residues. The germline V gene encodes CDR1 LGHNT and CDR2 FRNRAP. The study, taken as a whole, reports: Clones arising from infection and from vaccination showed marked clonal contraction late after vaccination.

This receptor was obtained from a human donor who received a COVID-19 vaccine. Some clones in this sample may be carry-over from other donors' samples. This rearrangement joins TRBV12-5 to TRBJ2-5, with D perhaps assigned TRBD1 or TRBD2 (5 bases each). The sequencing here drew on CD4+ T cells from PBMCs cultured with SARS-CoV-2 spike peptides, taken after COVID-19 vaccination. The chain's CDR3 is CASGLSREETQYF. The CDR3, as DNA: TGTGCTAGTGGTTTATCCAGGGAGGAGACCCAGTACTTC.